The clone carrying this T cell receptor beta chain was observed a few times. Its antigen is currently unknown. This CDR3 is 15 amino acids long. V was shortened by 3 bases and J by 0 bases, with 12 bases between the two germline ends. CDR1 is MDHEN, CDR2 SYDVKM, per germline. This sample was included in a study of T cell repertoires in cytomegalovirus infection. In the study overall: Evidence of both CMV infection and a matching HLA type came from public TCR beta signatures. Study-level points and caveats: The cumulative frequency of public TCR beta families identified carriers of CMV plus the relevant HLA.

TCRdb used MiXCR to reprocess the reads, holding one entry per CDR3 protein. This table has 160,000 or so distinct CDR3 sequences, roughly a sixth appearing once. V and J are TRBV28 and TRBJ2-7, with D tentatively TRBD1 (7 bases). Sequenced sample: CD8+ T cells from PBMCs. This TCR was sampled from a human donor in good health (CMV status not recorded). Some clones in this sample may be carry-over from other donors' samples. The CDR3 region has the DNA TGTGCCAGCAGTTTTTGGGGGGACAGCTCCTACGAGCAGTACTTC. Translation: CASSFWGDSSYEQYF.